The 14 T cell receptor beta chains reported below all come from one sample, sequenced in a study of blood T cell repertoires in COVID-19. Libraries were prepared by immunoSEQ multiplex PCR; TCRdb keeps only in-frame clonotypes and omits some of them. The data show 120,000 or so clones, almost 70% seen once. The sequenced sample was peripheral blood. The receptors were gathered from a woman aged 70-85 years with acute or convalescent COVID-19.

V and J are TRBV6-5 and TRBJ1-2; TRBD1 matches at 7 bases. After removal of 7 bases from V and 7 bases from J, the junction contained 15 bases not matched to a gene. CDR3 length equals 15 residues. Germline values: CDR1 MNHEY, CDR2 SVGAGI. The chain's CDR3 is CASNQWGRGMSGYTF. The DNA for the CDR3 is TGTGCCAGCAACCAGTGGGGCAGGGGGATGAGTGGCTACACCTTC.

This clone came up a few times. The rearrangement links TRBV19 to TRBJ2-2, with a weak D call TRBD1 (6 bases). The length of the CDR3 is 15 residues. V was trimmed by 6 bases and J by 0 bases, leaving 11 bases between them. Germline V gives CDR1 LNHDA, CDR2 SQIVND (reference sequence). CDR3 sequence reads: CASRTRTANTGELFF. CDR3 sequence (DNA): TGTGCCAGTAGAACACGGACAGCGAACACCGGGGAGCTGTTTTTT.

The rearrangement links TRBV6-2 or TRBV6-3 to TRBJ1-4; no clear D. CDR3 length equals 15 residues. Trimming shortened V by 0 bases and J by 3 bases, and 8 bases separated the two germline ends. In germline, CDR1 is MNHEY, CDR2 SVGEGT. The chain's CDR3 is CASSYSAGSNEKLFF. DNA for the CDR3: TGTGCCAGCAGTTACTCGGCGGGATCTAATGAAAAACTGTTTTTT.

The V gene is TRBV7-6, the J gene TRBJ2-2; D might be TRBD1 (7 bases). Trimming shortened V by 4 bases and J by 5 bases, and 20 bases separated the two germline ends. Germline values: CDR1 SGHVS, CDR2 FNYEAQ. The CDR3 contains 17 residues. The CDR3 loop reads CASSSPSWQGGTGELFF. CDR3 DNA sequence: TGTGCCAGCAGCTCACCATCTTGGCAGGGGGGAACCGGGGAGCTGTTTTTT.

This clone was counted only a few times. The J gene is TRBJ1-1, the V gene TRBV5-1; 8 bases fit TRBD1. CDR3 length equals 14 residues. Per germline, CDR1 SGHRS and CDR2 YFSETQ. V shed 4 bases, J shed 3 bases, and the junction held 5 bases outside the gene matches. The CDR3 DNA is TGCGCCAGCAGCCCAGGACAGGGTGACACTGAAGCTTTCTTT. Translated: CASSPGQGDTEAFF.

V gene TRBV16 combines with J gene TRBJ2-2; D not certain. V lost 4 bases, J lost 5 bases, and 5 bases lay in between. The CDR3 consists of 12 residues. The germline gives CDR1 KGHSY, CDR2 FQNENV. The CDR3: CASSPNTGELFF. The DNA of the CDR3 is TGTGCCAGCAGCCCAAATACCGGGGAGCTGTTTTTT. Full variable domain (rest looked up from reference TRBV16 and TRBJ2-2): GEEVAQTPKHLVRGEGQKAKLYCAPIKGHSYVFWYQQVLKNEFKFLISFQNENVFDETGMPKERFSAKCLPNSPCSLEIQATKLEDSAVYFCASSPNTGELFFGEGSRLTVL.

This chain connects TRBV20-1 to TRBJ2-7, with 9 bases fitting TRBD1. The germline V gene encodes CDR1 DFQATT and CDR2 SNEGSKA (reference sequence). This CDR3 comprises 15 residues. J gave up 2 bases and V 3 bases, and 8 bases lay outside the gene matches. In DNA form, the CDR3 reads TGCAGTGCTAGTTCCGGACAGGGGATCGCCTACGAGCAGTACTTC. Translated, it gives CSASSGQGIAYEQYF.

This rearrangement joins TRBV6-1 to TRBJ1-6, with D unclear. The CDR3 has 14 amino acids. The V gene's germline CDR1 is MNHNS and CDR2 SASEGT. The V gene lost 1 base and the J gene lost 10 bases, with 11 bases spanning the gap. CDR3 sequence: CASSEDEGRSPLHF. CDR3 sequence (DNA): TGTGCCAGCAGTGAAGACGAGGGTAGGTCACCCCTCCACTTT.

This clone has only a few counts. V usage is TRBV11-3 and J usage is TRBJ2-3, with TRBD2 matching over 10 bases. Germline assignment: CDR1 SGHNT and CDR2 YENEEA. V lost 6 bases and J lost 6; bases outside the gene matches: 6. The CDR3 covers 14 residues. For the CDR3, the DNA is TGTGCCAGCAGTAATAGCGGGGGGACCGATACGCAGTATTTT. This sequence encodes CASSNSGGTDTQYF. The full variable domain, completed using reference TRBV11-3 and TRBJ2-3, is EAGVVQSPRYKIIEKKQPVAFWCNPISGHNTLYWYLQNLGQGPELLIRYENEEAVDDSQLPKDRFSAERLKGVDSTLKIQPAELGDSAVYLCASSNSGGTDTQYFGPGTRLTVL.

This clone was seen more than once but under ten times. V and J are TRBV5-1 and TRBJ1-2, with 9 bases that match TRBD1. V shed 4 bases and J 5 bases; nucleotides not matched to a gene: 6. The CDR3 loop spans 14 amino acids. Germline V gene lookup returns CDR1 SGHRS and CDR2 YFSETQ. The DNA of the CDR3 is TGCGCCAGCAGCGAGGGACAGGGCATGTATGGCTACACCTTC. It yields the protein CASSEGQGMYGYTF.

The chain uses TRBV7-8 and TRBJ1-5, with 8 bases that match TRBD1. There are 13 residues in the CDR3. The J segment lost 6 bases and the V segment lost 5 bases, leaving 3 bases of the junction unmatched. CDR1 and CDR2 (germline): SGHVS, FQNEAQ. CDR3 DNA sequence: TGTGCCAGCAGCCTAGACAGGGGTCAGCCCCAGCATTTT. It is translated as CASSLDRGQPQHF.

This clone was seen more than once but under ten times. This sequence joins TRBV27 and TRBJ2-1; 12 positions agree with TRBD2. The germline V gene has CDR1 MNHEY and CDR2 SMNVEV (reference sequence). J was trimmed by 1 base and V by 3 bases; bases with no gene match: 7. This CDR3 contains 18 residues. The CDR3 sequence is CASSFRLAGGRSYNEQFF. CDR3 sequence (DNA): TGTGCCAGCAGTTTCCGGCTAGCGGGAGGGCGGTCCTACAATGAGCAGTTCTTC.

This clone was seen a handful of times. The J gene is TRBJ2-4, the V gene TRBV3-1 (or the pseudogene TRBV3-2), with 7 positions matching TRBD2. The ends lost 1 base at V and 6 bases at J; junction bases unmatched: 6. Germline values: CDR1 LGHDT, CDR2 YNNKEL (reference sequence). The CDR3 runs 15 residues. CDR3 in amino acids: CASSQVGTMGNIQYF. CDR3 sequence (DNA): TGTGCCAGCAGCCAAGTAGGGACTATGGGAAACATTCAGTACTTC.

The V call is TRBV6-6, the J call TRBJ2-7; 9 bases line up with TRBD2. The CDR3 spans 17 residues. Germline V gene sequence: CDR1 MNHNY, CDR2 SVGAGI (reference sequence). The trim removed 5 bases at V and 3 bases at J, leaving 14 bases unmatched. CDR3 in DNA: TGTGCCAGCAGTCCTAAAGGCGGGGGGGCCGCTAACTACGAGCAGTACTTC. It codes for CASSPKGGGAANYEQYF.